This record covers a single TCR beta chain. In the study's own analysis: Counts of nucleated cells, estimated from reference gene primer amplification, were obtained. Libraries were prepared by immunoSEQ multiplex PCR; TCRdb keeps only in-frame clonotypes and omits some of them. The V and J calls and clone size were taken over from that table, and D and trimming were inferred from the DNA. The sample carries some 68,000 clones, over 70% recorded once. This entry belongs to a study of blood T cell repertoires in COVID-19. The sample consisted of peripheral blood. This receptor was identified in a human donor in a cohort sampled during active COVID-19.

The CDR3 here is CASSATSGSASTDTQYF. CDR3 DNA: TGTGCCAGCAGCGCCACTAGCGGTAGTGCTAGCACAGATACGCAGTATTTT. The V gene is TRBV7-2, the J gene TRBJ2-3, with 8 bases identical to TRBD2. CDR3 length equals 17 residues. The J segment lost 0 bases and the V segment lost 5 bases, leaving 10 bases of the junction unmatched. Germline CDR1 is SGHTA and CDR2 is FQGNSA.